The following is a T cell receptor (beta chain) sequence with its context. Antigen specificity is unknown. Time point specified: pretreatment peripheral blood. Using immunoSEQ multiplex PCR, the repertoire was profiled, and TCRdb retains in-frame clones only, with some absent. The sample lists tens of thousands of clones, more than 75% occurring once. The record originates from a study of PD-L1 blockade in urothelial cancer. Whole-study context: The patients' atezolizumab therapy, 1,200 mg intravenously every 3 weeks, started in about 2014. Each patient had 0 to 3 earlier chemotherapy regimens. Blood was tested 3 weeks (second dose) and 6 weeks into treatment.

Germline trimming cut 2 bases from V and 5 bases from J; bases unmatched to any gene: 8. The germline CDR1 and CDR2 sequences are SGHTA and FQGTGA. This CDR3 is built from 16 residues. Study results and limitations: Those with durable benefit had larger increases in tumor-associated blood clones at 3 weeks.

This receptor was identified in a man aged 50 to 59 with urothelial cancer. The starting material was PBMCs, obtained around atezolizumab (anti-PD-L1) treatment. This chain joins TRBV7-3 and TRBJ2-2; 7 bases align to TRBD1. The CDR3 DNA reads TGTGCCAGCAGCTTAGATACAGGGGTCTTGACCGGGGAGCTGTTTTTT. Its translation: CASSLDTGVLTGELFF.